The 14 T cell receptor beta chains given below trace back to one sample, sequenced in a study of cytomegalovirus exposure and HLA in healthy donors. PCR involved 60 Vbeta and 13 Jbeta primers. The assay was immunoSEQ multiplex PCR, and TCRdb's table has in-frame clones only and misses some. The sample yields about 150,000 clones, around 75% seen once. The material sequenced was PBMCs. These receptors all come from a man younger than 45 in good health and CMV-seronegative.

The chain recombines TRBV11-2 with TRBJ2-7; 10 bases fit TRBD2. This CDR3 is built from 14 residues. CDR1 is SGHAT, CDR2 FQNNGV, per germline. Losses at the gene ends were 3 bases for V and 3 bases for J; bases not matched to a gene: 2. The CDR3: CASSFRTSGYEQYF. CDR3 DNA: TGTGCCAGCAGCTTCCGGACTAGCGGCTACGAGCAGTACTTC.

CDR3 sequence (DNA): TGTGCCAGCGGCCTATACGGGGTCGGCGGCTACACCTTC. Its protein product is CASGLYGVGGYTF. The chain carries TRBV6-5 and TRBJ1-2, with D uncertain. Germline CDR1 and CDR2: MNHEY and SVGAGI. The ends were cut back, 8 bases at V and 8 bases at J, with 18 bases in the middle. This CDR3 contains 13 residues.

CDR3 DNA: TGTGCCAGCAGCTTAGGAGCGGATGAGCAGTTCTTC. This translates into CASSLGADEQFF. The chain joins TRBV7-2 to TRBJ2-1, with D maybe TRBD2 (5 bases). The CDR3 is 12 amino acids. V was trimmed by 1 base and J by 8 bases, leaving 6 bases between them. The germline CDR1 and CDR2 sequences are SGHTA and FQGNSA.

Comments on this clone: The limits of the CDR3 on the DNA are not certain, so only TCRdb's listed CDR3 is given. This rearrangement joins TRBV30 to TRBJ2-6; the tabulated D call, TRBD1, remains unverified against the DNA. The V gene's germline CDR1 is GTSNPN and CDR2 SVGIG (reference sequence). The CDR3 extends over 17 residues, inclusive of both ends. The CDR3 spells CAWIRARASSGANGLTF.

The CDR3 nucleotides read TGTGCCAGCGCGGATAGGTCCTATAATTCACCCCTCCACTTT. The encoded protein is CASADRSYNSPLHF. The rearrangement joins TRBV2 to TRBJ1-6, with D hard to call. V was pared by 8 bases and J by 1 base, with 9 bases between. The germline CDR1 and CDR2 sequences are SNHLY and FYNNEI. The CDR3 has 14 residues.

The chain uses TRBV7-8 and TRBJ1-5, with TRBD1 matching over 7 bases. The germline V gene encodes CDR1 SGHVS and CDR2 FQNEAQ. The ends lost 5 bases at V and 0 bases at J; junction bases unmatched: 4. CDR3 length equals 15 residues. CDR3 in amino acids: CASSRQGYSNQPQHF. For the CDR3, the DNA is TGTGCCAGCAGCCGACAGGGCTATAGCAATCAGCCCCAGCATTTT. Combining the CDR3 with reference TRBV7-8 and TRBJ1-5 gives the whole variable domain GAGVSQSPRYKVAKRGQDVALRCDPISGHVSLFWYQQALGQGPEFLTYFQNEAQLDKSGLPSDRFFAERPEGSVSTLKIQRTQQEDSAVYLCASSRQGYSNQPQHFGDGTRLSIL.

This chain connects TRBV7-8 to TRBJ2-5, with TRBD2 as a possible D gene (6 bases). The CDR3 sequence is 17 residues long. Trimming stripped 4 bases from V and 3 bases from J, with 21 bases between. Germline V gives CDR1 SGHVS, CDR2 FQNEAQ. CDR3: CASSSRRAGYNKETQYF. The CDR3, as DNA: TGTGCCAGCAGCTCTCGGAGGGCGGGATATAATAAAGAGACCCAGTACTTC.

The chain links TRBV28 to TRBJ1-6; no firm D call. Germline CDR1 MDHEN, CDR2 SYDVKM. V was trimmed by 2 bases and J by 6 bases, leaving 14 bases between them. The CDR3 length is 16 residues. The CDR3 bases are TGTGCCAGCAGTTTAGCAGCGAACCAAATTAATTCACCCCTCCACTTT. Translation gives CASSLAANQINSPLHF. The complete variable domain, with remaining parts taken from reference TRBV28 and TRBJ1-6, reads DVKVTQSSRYLVKRTGEKVFLECVQDMDHENMFWYRQDPGLGLRLIYFSYDVKMKEKGDIPEGYSVSREKKERFSLILESASTNQTSMYLCASSLAANQINSPLHFGNGTRLTVT.

The genes are TRBV5-6 and TRBJ2-1, with 7 bases lining up with TRBD2. J was trimmed by 8 bases and V by 1 base; bases with no gene match: 9. The CDR3 length is 15 residues. Germline-derived CDR1 and CDR2 are SGHDT and YYEEEE. The DNA for the CDR3 is TGTGCCAGCAGCTTGTCAGGACTAGTAATCTATGAGCAGTTCTTC. Its protein product is CASSLSGLVIYEQFF.

The CDR3 loop is CASSVSGGATYEQYF. CDR3 DNA: TGTGCCAGCAGCGTCAGCGGGGGGGCCACCTACGAGCAGTACTTC. The rearrangement joins TRBV9 to TRBJ2-7; TRBD2 aligns across 10 bases. With 2 bases clipped from V and 2 bases from J, the junction kept 4 bases outside the gene matches. CDR3 length: 15 residues. The germline CDR1 and CDR2 sequences are SGDLS and YYNGEE.

The rearrangement joins TRBV7-2 to TRBJ2-2, with 7 bases that match TRBD2. CDR3 length equals 13 residues. Germline V gives CDR1 SGHTA, CDR2 FQGNSA. The CDR3 loop reads CAGGGVGVGELFF. The CDR3 nucleotides read TGTGCAGGTGGGGGGGTAGGGGTCGGGGAGCTGTTTTTT.

This clone was recorded once. V and J are TRBV6-1 and TRBJ1-2; D remains ambiguous. Looked up from germline, CDR1 is MNHNS and CDR2 is SASEGT. Trimming took 7 bases from V and 0 from J, leaving 9 bases between them. CDR3 length equals 13 residues. DNA of the CDR3: TGTGCCAGCAAGACGGGTGCTAACTATGGCTACACCTTC. It specifies CASKTGANYGYTF.

The chain has TRBV7-9 and TRBJ1-2, with D possibly TRBD1 on 5 matching bases. The length of the CDR3 is 17 residues. In germline, CDR1 is SEHNR, CDR2 FQNEAQ (reference sequence). Trimming removed 1 base at V and 6 bases at J, with 21 bases between. CDR3 region: CASSLDGVARRADGYTF. As DNA, the CDR3 is TGTGCCAGCAGCTTAGATGGGGTGGCACGCAGGGCGGATGGCTACACCTTC. Supplemented by reference TRBV7-9 and TRBJ1-2, the full variable domain reads DTGVSQNPRHKITKRGQNVTFRCDPISEHNRLYWYRQTLGQGPEFLTYFQNEAQLEKSRLLSDRFSAERPKGSFSTLEIQRTEQGDSAMYLCASSLDGVARRADGYTFGSGTRLTVV.

The CDR3 DNA follows: TGTGCCAGCAGTGCCGGGACAGGATTCGAGCAGTACTTC. This sequence encodes CASSAGTGFEQYF. The chain employs TRBV27 and TRBJ2-7; the match to TRBD1 covers 8 bases. Germline CDR1 reads MNHEY; CDR2 reads SMNVEV (reference sequence). V lost 5 bases, J lost 6 bases, and 6 bases stayed unmatched. CDR3 length equals 13 residues.